The clone carrying this TCR beta chain has just one count. The data were obtained in a study of T cell changes during pregnancy in multiple sclerosis. Profiling relied on immunoSEQ multiplex PCR, and the TCRdb table lists in-frame clones only, not all of them. The top ten clones hold about 0.27% of a sample with approximately 69,000 clones, 91% of them seen once. The ends lost 9 bases at V and 1 base at J; junction bases unmatched: 4. CDR3 length equals 13 residues. The V gene's germline CDR1 is MNHNS and CDR2 SASEGT. Sequencing was performed on CD4+ T cells from peripheral blood mononuclear cells, taken in the third trimester of pregnancy. The TCR originated in a female donor in good health, enrolled as a control in a pregnancy study. The J gene is TRBJ1-1, the V gene TRBV6-1, with TRBD1 matching over 8 bases. The CDR3 bases are TGTGCCAGTTGGGACAGGAGGAACACTGAAGCTTTCTTT. It encodes CASWDRRNTEAFF.